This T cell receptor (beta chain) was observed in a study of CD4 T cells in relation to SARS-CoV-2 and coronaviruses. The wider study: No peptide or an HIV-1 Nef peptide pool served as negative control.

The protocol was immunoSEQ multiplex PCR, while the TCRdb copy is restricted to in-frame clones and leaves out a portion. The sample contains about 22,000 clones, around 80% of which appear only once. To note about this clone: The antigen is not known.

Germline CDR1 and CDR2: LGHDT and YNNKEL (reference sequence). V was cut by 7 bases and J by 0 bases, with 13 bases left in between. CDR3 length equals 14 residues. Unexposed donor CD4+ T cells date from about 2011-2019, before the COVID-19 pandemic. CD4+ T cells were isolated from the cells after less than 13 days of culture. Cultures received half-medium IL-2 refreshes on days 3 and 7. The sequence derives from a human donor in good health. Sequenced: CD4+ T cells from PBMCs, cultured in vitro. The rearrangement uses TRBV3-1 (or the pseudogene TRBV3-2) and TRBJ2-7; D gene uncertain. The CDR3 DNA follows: TGTGCCAGCACCCAGTGGGCAAACTCCTACGAGCAGTACTTC. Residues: CASTQWANSYEQYF.